The sequence of this TCR beta chain was determined in a study of neurological immune-mediated disorders. The cDNA came from 5'RACE, which used 10-nucleotide random UMIs. TCRdb recomputed calls from the 5' RACE reads with MiXCR, one row per CDR3 protein. The data hold about 95,000 distinct CDR3 sequences, with roughly 3.5% observed a single time. V lost 2 bases to trimming and J lost 3 bases; unmatched junction nucleotides: 3. This CDR3 comprises 14 residues. Germline V gene sequence: CDR1 MNHNY, CDR2 SVGAGI (reference sequence). The clonotype originates from a woman in her late teens or twenties with multiple sclerosis. The chain recombines TRBV6-6 with TRBJ2-7, with 8 bases that match TRBD2. Sequencing was performed on PBMCs. The CDR3 loop is CASSYETSGYEQYF. CDR3 DNA: TGTGCCAGCAGTTACGAAACTAGCGGCTACGAGCAGTACTTC.